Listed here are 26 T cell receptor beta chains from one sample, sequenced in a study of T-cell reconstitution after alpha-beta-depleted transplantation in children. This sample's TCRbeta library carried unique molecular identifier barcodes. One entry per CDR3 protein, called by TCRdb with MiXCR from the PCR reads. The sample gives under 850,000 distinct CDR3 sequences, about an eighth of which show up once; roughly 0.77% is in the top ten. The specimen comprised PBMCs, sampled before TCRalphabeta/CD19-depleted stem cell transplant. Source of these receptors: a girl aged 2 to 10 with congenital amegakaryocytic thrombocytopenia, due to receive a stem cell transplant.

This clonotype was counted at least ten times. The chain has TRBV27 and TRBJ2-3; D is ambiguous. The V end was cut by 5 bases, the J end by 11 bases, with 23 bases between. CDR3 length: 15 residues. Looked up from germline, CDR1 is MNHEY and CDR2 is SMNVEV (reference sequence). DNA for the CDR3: TGTGCCAGCAGTCTCCAGACCGGGTACGGTGGAAAGCAGTATTTT. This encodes CASSLQTGYGGKQYF.

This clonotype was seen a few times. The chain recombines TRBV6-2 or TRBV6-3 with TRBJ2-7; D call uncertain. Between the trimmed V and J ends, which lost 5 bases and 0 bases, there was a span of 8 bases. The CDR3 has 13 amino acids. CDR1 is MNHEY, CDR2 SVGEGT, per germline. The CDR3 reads CASSHQSSYEQYF. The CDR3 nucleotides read TGTGCCAGCAGTCACCAGAGCTCCTACGAGCAGTACTTC.

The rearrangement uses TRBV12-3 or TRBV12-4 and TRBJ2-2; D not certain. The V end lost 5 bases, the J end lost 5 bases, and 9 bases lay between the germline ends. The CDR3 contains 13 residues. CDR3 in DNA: TGTGCCAGCAGTCCCGGCTGGACCGGGGAGCTGTTTTTT. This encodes CASSPGWTGELFF.

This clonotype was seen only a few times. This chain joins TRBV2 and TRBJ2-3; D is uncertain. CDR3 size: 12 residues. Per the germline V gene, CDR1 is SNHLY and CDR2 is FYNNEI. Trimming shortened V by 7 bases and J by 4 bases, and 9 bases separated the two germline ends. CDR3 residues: CASKLSSDTQYF. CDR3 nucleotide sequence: TGTGCCAGCAAGTTAAGCTCAGATACGCAGTATTTT. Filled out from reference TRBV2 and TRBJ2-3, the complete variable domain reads EPEVTQTPSHQVTQMGQEVILRCVPISNHLYFYWYRQILGQKVEFLVSFYNNEISEKSEIFDDQFSVERPDGSNFTLKIRSTKLEDSAMYFCASKLSSDTQYFGPGTRLTVL.

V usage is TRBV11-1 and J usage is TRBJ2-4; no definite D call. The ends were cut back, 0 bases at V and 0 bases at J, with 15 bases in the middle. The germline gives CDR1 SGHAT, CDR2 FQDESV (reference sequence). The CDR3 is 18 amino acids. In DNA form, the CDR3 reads TGTGCCAGCAGCTTAGCCTTTCTAGGAGCCCGAGCCAAAAACATTCAGTACTTC. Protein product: CASSLAFLGARAKNIQYF.

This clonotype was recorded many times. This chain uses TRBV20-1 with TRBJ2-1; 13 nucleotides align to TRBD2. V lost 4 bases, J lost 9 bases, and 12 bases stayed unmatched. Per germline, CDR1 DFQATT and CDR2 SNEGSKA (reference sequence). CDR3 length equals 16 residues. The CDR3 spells CSATPGLAGTFGEQFF. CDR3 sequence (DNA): TGCAGTGCTACCCCGGGACTAGCGGGGACTTTCGGTGAGCAGTTCTTC.

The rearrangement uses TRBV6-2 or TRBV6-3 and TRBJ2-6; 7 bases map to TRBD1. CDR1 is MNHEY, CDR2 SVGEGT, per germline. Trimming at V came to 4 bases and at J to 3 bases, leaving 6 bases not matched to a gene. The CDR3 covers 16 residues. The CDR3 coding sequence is TGTGCCAGCAGTTTAGCACAGGGGTTTGGGGCCAACGTCCTGACTTTC. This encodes CASSLAQGFGANVLTF.

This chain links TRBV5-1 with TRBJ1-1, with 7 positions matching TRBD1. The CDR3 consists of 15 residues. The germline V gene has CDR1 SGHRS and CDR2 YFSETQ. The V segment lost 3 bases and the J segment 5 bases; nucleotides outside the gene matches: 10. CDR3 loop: CASSSAQGGRTEAFF. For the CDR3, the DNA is TGCGCCAGCAGCTCTGCGCAGGGGGGTCGGACTGAAGCTTTCTTT.

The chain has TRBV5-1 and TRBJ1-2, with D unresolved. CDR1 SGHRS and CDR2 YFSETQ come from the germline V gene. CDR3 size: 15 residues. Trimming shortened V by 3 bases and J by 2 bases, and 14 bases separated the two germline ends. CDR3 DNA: TGCGCCAGCAGCTGGTGGCAGTCCTGGAACTATGGCTACACCTTC. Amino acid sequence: CASSWWQSWNYGYTF.

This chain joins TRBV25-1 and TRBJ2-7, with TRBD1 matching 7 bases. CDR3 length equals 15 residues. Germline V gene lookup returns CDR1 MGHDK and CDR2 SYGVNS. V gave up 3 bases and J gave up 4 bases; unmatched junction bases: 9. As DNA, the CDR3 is TGTGCCAGCAGTGAGGGGACAGTGGTTCAGTACGAGCAGTACTTC. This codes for CASSEGTVVQYEQYF.

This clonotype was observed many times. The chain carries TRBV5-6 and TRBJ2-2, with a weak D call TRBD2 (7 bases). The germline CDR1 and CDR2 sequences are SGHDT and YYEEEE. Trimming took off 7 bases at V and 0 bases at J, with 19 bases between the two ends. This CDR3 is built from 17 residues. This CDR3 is CASLRGATKTNTGELFF. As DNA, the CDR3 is TGTGCCAGCCTACGGGGGGCAACAAAGACGAACACCGGGGAGCTGTTTTTT. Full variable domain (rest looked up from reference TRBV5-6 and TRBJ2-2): DAGVTQSPTHLIKTRGQQVTLRCSPKSGHDTVSWYQQALGQGPQFIFQYYEEEERQRGNFPDRFSGHQFPNYSSELNVNALLLGDSALYLCASLRGATKTNTGELFFGEGSRLTVL.

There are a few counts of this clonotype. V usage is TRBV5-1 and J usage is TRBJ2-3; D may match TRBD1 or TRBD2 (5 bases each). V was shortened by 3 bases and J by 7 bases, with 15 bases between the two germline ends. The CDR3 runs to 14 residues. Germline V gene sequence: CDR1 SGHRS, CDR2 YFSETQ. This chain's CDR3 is CASSWDPYGNTQYF. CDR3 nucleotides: TGCGCCAGCAGCTGGGACCCCTATGGAAATACGCAGTATTTT.

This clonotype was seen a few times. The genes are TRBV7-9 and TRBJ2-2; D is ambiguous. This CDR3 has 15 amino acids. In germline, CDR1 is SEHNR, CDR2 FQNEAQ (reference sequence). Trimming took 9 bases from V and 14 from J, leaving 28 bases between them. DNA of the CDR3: TGTGCCAGTTGCCCACAGTCGGTCCTCTGGGTTGTCCTGTTTTTT. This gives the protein CASCPQSVLWVVLFF.

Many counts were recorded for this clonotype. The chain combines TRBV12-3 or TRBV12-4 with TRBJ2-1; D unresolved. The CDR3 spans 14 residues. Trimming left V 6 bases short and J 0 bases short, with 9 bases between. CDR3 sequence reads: CASRGSSSYNEQFF. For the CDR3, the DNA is TGTGCCAGCAGGGGTTCGAGCTCCTACAATGAGCAGTTCTTC.

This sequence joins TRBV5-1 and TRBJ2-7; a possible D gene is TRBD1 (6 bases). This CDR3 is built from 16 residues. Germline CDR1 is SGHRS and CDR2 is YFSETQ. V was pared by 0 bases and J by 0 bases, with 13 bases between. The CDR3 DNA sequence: TGCGCCAGCAGCTTGGAGCCAGGGGAGATCTCCTACGAGCAGTACTTC. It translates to CASSLEPGEISYEQYF.

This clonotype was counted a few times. The CDR3 region has the DNA TGTGCCAGCAGCTTGGGGCCTAGCAGACAAACCTACGAGCAGTACTTC. It codes for CASSLGPSRQTYEQYF. The J gene is TRBJ2-7, the V gene TRBV5-6; D perhaps matches TRBD2 (5 bases). Germline CDR1 reads SGHDT; CDR2 reads YYEEEE. This CDR3 comprises 16 residues. V lost 0 bases to trimming and J lost 2 bases, with 15 bases between them.

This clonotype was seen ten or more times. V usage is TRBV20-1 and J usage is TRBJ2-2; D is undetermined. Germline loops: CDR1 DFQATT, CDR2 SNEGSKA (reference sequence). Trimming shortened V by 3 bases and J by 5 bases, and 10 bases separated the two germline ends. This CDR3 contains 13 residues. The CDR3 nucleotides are TGCAGTGCTAGGGGAATAGAGACCGGGGAGCTGTTTTTT. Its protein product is CSARGIETGELFF.

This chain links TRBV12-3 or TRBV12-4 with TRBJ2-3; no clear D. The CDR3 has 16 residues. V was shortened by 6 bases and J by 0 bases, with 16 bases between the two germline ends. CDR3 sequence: CASSPTPPASTDTQYF. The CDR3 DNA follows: TGTGCCAGCAGCCCGACCCCCCCGGCTAGCACAGATACGCAGTATTTT.

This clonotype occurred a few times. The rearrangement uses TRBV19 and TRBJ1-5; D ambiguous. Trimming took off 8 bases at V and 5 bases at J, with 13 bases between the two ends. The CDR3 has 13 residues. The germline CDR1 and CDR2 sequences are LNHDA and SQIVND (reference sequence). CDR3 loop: CASCGLGDQPQHF. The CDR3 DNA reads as TGTGCCAGTTGCGGGTTAGGTGATCAGCCCCAGCATTTT. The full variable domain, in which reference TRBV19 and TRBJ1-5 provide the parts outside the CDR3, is DGGITQSPKYLFRKEGQNVTLSCEQNLNHDAMYWYRQDPGQGLRLIYYSQIVNDFQKGDIAEGYSVSREKKESFPLTVTSAQKNPTAFYLCASCGLGDQPQHFGDGTRLSIL.

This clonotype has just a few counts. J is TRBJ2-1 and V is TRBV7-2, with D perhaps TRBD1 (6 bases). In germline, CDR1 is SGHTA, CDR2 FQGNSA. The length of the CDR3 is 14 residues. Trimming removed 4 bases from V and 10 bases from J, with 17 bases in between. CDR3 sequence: CASSWTGTQEEQFF. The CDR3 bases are TGTGCCAGCAGCTGGACCGGGACACAGGAAGAGCAGTTCTTC. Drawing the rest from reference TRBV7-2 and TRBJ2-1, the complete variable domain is GAGVSQSPSNKVTEKGKDVELRCDPISGHTALYWYRQSLGQGLEFLIYFQGNSAPDKSGLPSDRFSAERTGGSVSTLTIQRTQQEDSAVYLCASSWTGTQEEQFFGPGTRLTVL.

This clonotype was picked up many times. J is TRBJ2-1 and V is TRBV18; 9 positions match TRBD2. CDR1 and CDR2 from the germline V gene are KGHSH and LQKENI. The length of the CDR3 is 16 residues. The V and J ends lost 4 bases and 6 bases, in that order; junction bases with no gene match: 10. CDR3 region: CASSLNVSGRINEQFF. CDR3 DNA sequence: TGTGCCAGCTCACTTAATGTGAGCGGGAGGATCAATGAGCAGTTCTTC. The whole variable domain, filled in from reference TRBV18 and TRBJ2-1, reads NAGVMQNPRHLVRRRGQEARLRCSPMKGHSHVYWYRQLPEEGLKFMVYLQKENIIDESGMPKERFSAEFPKEGPSILRIQQVVRGDSAAYFCASSLNVSGRINEQFFGPGTRLTVL.

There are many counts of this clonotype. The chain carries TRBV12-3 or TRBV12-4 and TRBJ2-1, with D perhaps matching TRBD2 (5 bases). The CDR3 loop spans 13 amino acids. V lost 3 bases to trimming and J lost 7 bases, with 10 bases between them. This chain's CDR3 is CASSFWETNEQFF. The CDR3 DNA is TGTGCCAGCAGTTTTTGGGAGACGAATGAGCAGTTCTTC.

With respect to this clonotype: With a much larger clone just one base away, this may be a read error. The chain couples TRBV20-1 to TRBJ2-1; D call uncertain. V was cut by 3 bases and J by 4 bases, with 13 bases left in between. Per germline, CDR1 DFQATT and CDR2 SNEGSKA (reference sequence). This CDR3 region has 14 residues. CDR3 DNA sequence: TGCAGTGCTAGTCGGCGGATTACTTACAATGAGCAGTTCTTC. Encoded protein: CSASRRITYNEQFF.

This CDR3 is CASSRGPSGTGELFF. The CDR3 region has the DNA TGTGCCAGCAGCCGCGGCCCGTCGGGCACCGGGGAGCTGTTTTTT. The chain links TRBV3-1 to TRBJ2-2; D is uncertain. This CDR3 has 15 residues. Trimming removed 4 bases at V and 4 bases at J, with 13 bases between. Per germline, CDR1 LGHDT and CDR2 YNNKEL (reference sequence).

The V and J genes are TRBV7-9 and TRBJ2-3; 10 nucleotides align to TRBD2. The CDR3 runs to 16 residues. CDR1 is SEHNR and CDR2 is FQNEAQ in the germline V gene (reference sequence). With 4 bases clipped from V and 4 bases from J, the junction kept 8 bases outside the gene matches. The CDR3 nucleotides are TGTGCCAGCAGCTCCACTAGCGGGAAGTCTCCAGATACGCAGTATTTT. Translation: CASSSTSGKSPDTQYF.

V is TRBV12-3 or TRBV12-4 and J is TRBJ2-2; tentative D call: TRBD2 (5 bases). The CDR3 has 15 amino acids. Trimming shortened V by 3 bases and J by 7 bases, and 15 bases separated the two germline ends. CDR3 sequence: CASSFGMEVGGELFF. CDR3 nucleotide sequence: TGTGCCAGCAGTTTCGGCATGGAGGTTGGCGGGGAGCTGTTTTTT.